A selection of T cell receptor beta chains follows, all from one sample in a study of regulatory T cells in long-lasting Graves disease. TCRdb reanalysed the multiplex PCR reads using MiXCR and keeps one entry per CDR3 protein. The sample holds some 420,000 distinct CDR3 sequences, approximately 23% seen once. The sequencing used peripheral blood mononuclear cells (PBMCs), collected when the disease was refractory, from a patient treated with antithyroid drugs. These receptor sequences come from a female donor with Graves disease. Both conserved end residues are part of each CDR3. The order of the fields is V gene, D gene, J gene, clone size, CDR3 DNA, CDR3 protein. A D gene is named only where the DNA matches it firmly. Clone size is not always given. Where it is, it says once, few, many or a class for expanded clones.

v_call: TRBV10-3
d_call: TRBD2
j_call: TRBJ2-7
clone_size: NA
cdr3_nt: TGTGCCATCAGCGACTCAGGACTAGCGGGGAGGTACGAGCAGTACTTC
cdr3_aa: CAISDSGLAGRYEQYF

v_call: TRBV2
d_call: NA
j_call: TRBJ2-2
clone_size: many
cdr3_nt: TGTGCCAGCAGTGGTGACAGGACGAACACCGGGGAGCTGTTTTTT
cdr3_aa: CASSGDRTNTGELFF

v_call: TRBV24-1
d_call: TRBD2
j_call: TRBJ2-1
clone_size: NA
cdr3_nt: TGTGCCACCAGTGGTGCGGGGGTGAGCTCCTACAATGAGCAGTTCTTC
cdr3_aa: CATSGAGVSSYNEQFF

v_call: TRBV20-1
d_call: TRBD2
j_call: TRBJ2-1
clone_size: NA
cdr3_nt: TGCAGTGCTAGACCGACTAGCCGTGACTACAATGAGCAGTTCTTC
cdr3_aa: CSARPTSRDYNEQFF

v_call: TRBV27
d_call: NA
j_call: TRBJ2-7
clone_size: few
cdr3_nt: TGTGCCAGCAGTCCCAATCCTACAGGGCCGGTCGACGAGCAGTACTTC
cdr3_aa: CASSPNPTGPVDEQYF

v_call: TRBV5-1
d_call: TRBD2
j_call: TRBJ2-7
clone_size: few
cdr3_nt: TGCGCCAGCAGCTTGGCTAGCGGGATGGCAAGGTACGAGCAGTACTTC
cdr3_aa: CASSLASGMARYEQYF

v_call: TRBV28
d_call: TRBD1
j_call: TRBJ2-7
clone_size: many
cdr3_nt: TGTGCCAGCGGAATCCTACAGGGGGCCTACGAGCAGTACTTC
cdr3_aa: CASGILQGAYEQYF

v_call: TRBV3-2
d_call: NA
j_call: TRBJ2-7
clone_size: once
cdr3_nt: TGTGCCAGCAGCCAGCCTTGTTGGACAGGAGGCGAGCAGTACTTC
cdr3_aa: CASSQPCWTGGEQYF

v_call: TRBV6-5
d_call: NA
j_call: TRBJ2-7
clone_size: many
cdr3_nt: TGTGCCAGCAGTTACGGCCGGGACTTCTACGAGCAGTACTTC
cdr3_aa: CASSYGRDFYEQYF

v_call: TRBV20-1
d_call: NA
j_call: TRBJ1-5
clone_size: many
cdr3_nt: TGCAGTGCTAGAGTGGGGGGCGGTAATCAGCCCCAGCATTTT
cdr3_aa: CSARVGGGNQPQHF

v_call: TRBV2
d_call: NA
j_call: TRBJ1-2
clone_size: many
cdr3_nt: TGTGCCAGCAGTCCTGGAGTGGAATATGGCTACACCTTC
cdr3_aa: CASSPGVEYGYTF

v_call: TRBV18
d_call: NA
j_call: TRBJ2-5
clone_size: few
cdr3_nt: TGTGCCAGCTCACCACTATCAGGCAGGGGACAAGAGACCCAGTACTTC
cdr3_aa: CASSPLSGRGQETQYF

v_call: TRBV11-2
d_call: NA
j_call: TRBJ2-7
clone_size: many
cdr3_nt: TGTGCCAGCAGCTTTGGGGAGGGGGGCTACGAGCAGTACTTC
cdr3_aa: CASSFGEGGYEQYF

v_call: TRBV7-2
d_call: TRBD1
j_call: TRBJ1-2
clone_size: many
cdr3_nt: TGTGCCAGCAGCCCTCGGACAGGGGAGGGGTATGGCTACACCTTC
cdr3_aa: CASSPRTGEGYGYTF

v_call: TRBV28
d_call: NA
j_call: TRBJ1-5
clone_size: many
cdr3_nt: TGTGCCAGCAGTTCCATGCCGGGGAGCGGTCAGCCCCAGCATTTT
cdr3_aa: CASSSMPGSGQPQHF

v_call: TRBV12-3/TRBV12-4
d_call: NA
j_call: TRBJ1-2
clone_size: many
cdr3_nt: TGTGCCAGCAGTTTAGGCGTGGCCGCGGTTTATGGCTACACCTTC
cdr3_aa: CASSLGVAAVYGYTF

v_call: TRBV29-1
d_call: TRBD2
j_call: TRBJ2-7
clone_size: NA
cdr3_nt: TGCAGCGTTGCCGGGACTAGCGGTGCCTACGAGCAGTACTTC
cdr3_aa: CSVAGTSGAYEQYF

v_call: TRBV6-5
d_call: NA
j_call: TRBJ2-3
clone_size: NA
cdr3_nt: TGTGCCAGCAGTTACTCTATGACAGGGAGGGACGCAGATACGCAGTATTTT
cdr3_aa: CASSYSMTGRDADTQYF

v_call: TRBV7-2
d_call: TRBD1
j_call: TRBJ2-7
clone_size: many
cdr3_nt: TGTGCCAGCAGCTTCCGGGACAGTTCCTTCTACGAGCAGTACTTC
cdr3_aa: CASSFRDSSFYEQYF

v_call: TRBV19
d_call: TRBD1
j_call: TRBJ2-4
clone_size: NA
cdr3_nt: TGTGCCAGTAGTATGCGGACAGGTAACGGTGACATTCAGTACTTC
cdr3_aa: CASSMRTGNGDIQYF

v_call: TRBV10-3
d_call: TRBD1
j_call: TRBJ2-5
clone_size: many
cdr3_nt: TGTGCCATCAGTAGGGGACAGAACCTCCAAGAGACCCAGTACTTC
cdr3_aa: CAISRGQNLQETQYF

v_call: TRBV7-9
d_call: NA
j_call: TRBJ2-7
clone_size: NA
cdr3_nt: TGTGCCAGCAGCTTTGCGGGGACCTACTACGAGCAGTACTTC
cdr3_aa: CASSFAGTYYEQYF

v_call: TRBV14
d_call: NA
j_call: TRBJ2-5
clone_size: many
cdr3_nt: TGTGCCAGCAGCCAAGCACAGTTCGCCCAAGAGACCCAGTACTTC
cdr3_aa: CASSQAQFAQETQYF

v_call: TRBV28
d_call: NA
j_call: TRBJ1-1
clone_size: many
cdr3_nt: TGTGCCAGCACCCCCAGGGGCGCTACTCCTGAAGCTTTCTTT
cdr3_aa: CASTPRGATPEAFF

v_call: TRBV27
d_call: TRBD2
j_call: TRBJ2-3
clone_size: NA
cdr3_nt: TGTGCCAGCAGTTTATATGGTAGCGGGAGCCCAGATACGCAGTATTTT
cdr3_aa: CASSLYGSGSPDTQYF

v_call: TRBV12-3/TRBV12-4
d_call: TRBD1
j_call: TRBJ2-7
clone_size: many
cdr3_nt: TGTGCCAGCAGGGGGACAGGAGCAACCTACGAGCAGTACTTC
cdr3_aa: CASRGTGATYEQYF

v_call: TRBV28
d_call: NA
j_call: TRBJ1-2
clone_size: many
cdr3_nt: TGTGCCAGCAGGGGAATCGGGACACCATATGGCTACACCTTC
cdr3_aa: CASRGIGTPYGYTF

v_call: TRBV5-1
d_call: NA
j_call: TRBJ1-1
clone_size: NA
cdr3_nt: TGCGCCAGCAGCCCGGAGGACCGACCTTTGTACACTGAAGCTTTCTTT
cdr3_aa: CASSPEDRPLYTEAFF

v_call: TRBV25-1
d_call: NA
j_call: TRBJ2-5
clone_size: few
cdr3_nt: TGTGCCAGCAGTGATAGGACAGCCTCTGAGACCCAGTACTTC
cdr3_aa: CASSDRTASETQYF

v_call: TRBV6-5
d_call: NA
j_call: TRBJ2-6
clone_size: many
cdr3_nt: TGTGCCAGCAGTTACGGGGGCTCTGGGGCCAACGTCCTGACTTTC
cdr3_aa: CASSYGGSGANVLTF

v_call: TRBV25-1
d_call: NA
j_call: TRBJ2-7
clone_size: few
cdr3_nt: TGTGCCAGCAGTGAAATAGGCAGCCCAGAGAGCTCCTACGAGCAGTACTTC
cdr3_aa: CASSEIGSPESSYEQYF

v_call: TRBV19
d_call: TRBD1
j_call: TRBJ1-5
clone_size: NA
cdr3_nt: TGTGCCAGTAGTATATCGACCGGGACAGGGGTTGAGCCCCAGCATTTT
cdr3_aa: CASSISTGTGVEPQHF

v_call: TRBV28
d_call: NA
j_call: TRBJ1-2
clone_size: many
cdr3_nt: TGTGCCAGCAGTTTGCACCTAGCTAACTATGGCTACACCTTC
cdr3_aa: CASSLHLANYGYTF

v_call: TRBV9
d_call: TRBD1
j_call: TRBJ1-1
clone_size: many
cdr3_nt: TGTGCCAGCAGCGTCAACAGGGGAACTCTAATGAACACTGAAGCTTTCTTT
cdr3_aa: CASSVNRGTLMNTEAFF

v_call: TRBV20-1
d_call: TRBD1
j_call: TRBJ1-1
clone_size: NA
cdr3_nt: TGCAGTGCTCATAAAAGGGGGACAGGTAACACTGAAGCTTTCTTT
cdr3_aa: CSAHKRGTGNTEAFF

v_call: TRBV3-1
d_call: NA
j_call: TRBJ1-1
clone_size: few
cdr3_nt: TGTGCCAGCAGCCAAGAAAGGGGGAATCAGGGTCTAAACACTGAAGCTTTCTTT
cdr3_aa: CASSQERGNQGLNTEAFF

v_call: TRBV7-2
d_call: NA
j_call: TRBJ1-4
clone_size: many
cdr3_nt: TGTGCCAGCAGCTTAGTATCAGGTGCAGGGGAAAAACTGTTTTTT
cdr3_aa: CASSLVSGAGEKLFF

v_call: TRBV19
d_call: TRBD1
j_call: TRBJ1-1
clone_size: NA
cdr3_nt: TGTGCCAGTAGTATAGATCCGAGACAGGGGGTAAGGTGGACTGAAGCTTTCTTT
cdr3_aa: CASSIDPRQGVRWTEAFF

v_call: TRBV25-1
d_call: TRBD1
j_call: TRBJ1-1
clone_size: NA
cdr3_nt: TGTGCCAGCAGGAACCGGGACAGGGGACAATACACTGAAGCTTTCTTT
cdr3_aa: CASRNRDRGQYTEAFF

v_call: TRBV29-1
d_call: NA
j_call: TRBJ2-7
clone_size: few
cdr3_nt: TGCAGCGGCTTACCTCGAGATGGGAAGCAGTACTTC
cdr3_aa: CSGLPRDGKQYF

v_call: TRBV7-6
d_call: NA
j_call: TRBJ1-3
clone_size: NA
cdr3_nt: TGTGCCAGCAGCTTAGAGGACAGAGGAAACACCATATATTTT
cdr3_aa: CASSLEDRGNTIYF

v_call: TRBV10-2
d_call: TRBD2
j_call: TRBJ2-1
clone_size: NA
cdr3_nt: TGCGCCAGCAGTGAGACGGGAGGGTCCTACAATGAGCAGTTCTTC
cdr3_aa: CASSETGGSYNEQFF

v_call: TRBV9
d_call: NA
j_call: TRBJ2-5
clone_size: NA
cdr3_nt: TGTGCCAGCAGCGCAAAAAAGCTAGAAGAGACCCAGTACTTC
cdr3_aa: CASSAKKLEETQYF

v_call: TRBV3-1
d_call: NA
j_call: TRBJ1-2
clone_size: few
cdr3_nt: TGTGCCAGCAGCCGTCGGGGAGGGAGCGACGACGGCTACACCTTC
cdr3_aa: CASSRRGGSDDGYTF

v_call: TRBV19
d_call: NA
j_call: TRBJ2-2
clone_size: NA
cdr3_nt: TGTGCCGTGGGAGGACCGCACCGGGAGCTGTTTTTT
cdr3_aa: CAVGGPHRELFF

v_call: TRBV7-2
d_call: TRBD1
j_call: TRBJ2-7
clone_size: few
cdr3_nt: TGTGCCAGCAGCGCCGGGACAGATGCCTACGAGCAGTACTTC
cdr3_aa: CASSAGTDAYEQYF

v_call: TRBV28
d_call: TRBD1
j_call: TRBJ1-2
clone_size: few
cdr3_nt: TGTGCCAGCAGCACCGGGACAGGGGGTAATGGCTACACCTTC
cdr3_aa: CASSTGTGGNGYTF

v_call: TRBV7-2
d_call: TRBD1
j_call: TRBJ1-2
clone_size: NA
cdr3_nt: TGTGCCAGCAGCAAAGAGGGACAGGGGAGTGGCTACACCTTC
cdr3_aa: CASSKEGQGSGYTF

v_call: TRBV6-1
d_call: NA
j_call: TRBJ1-1
clone_size: few
cdr3_nt: TGTGCCAGCAGTACGTTTTTACGCACTGAAGCTTTCTTT
cdr3_aa: CASSTFLRTEAFF

v_call: TRBV27
d_call: TRBD2
j_call: TRBJ2-7
clone_size: NA
cdr3_nt: TGTGCCAGCAGTTGGGAGACTAGCGGGTTAGTCGTCACCTACGAGCAGTACTTC
cdr3_aa: CASSWETSGLVVTYEQYF

v_call: TRBV28
d_call: TRBD2
j_call: TRBJ2-5
clone_size: many
cdr3_nt: TGTGCCAGCACCCCCGTCGGACTAGCAGCGGCGGGGGAGACCCAGTACTTC
cdr3_aa: CASTPVGLAAAGETQYF

v_call: TRBV9
d_call: NA
j_call: TRBJ2-2
clone_size: few
cdr3_nt: TGTGCCAGCAAAAGAGACGGGGAACGAACCGGGGAGCTGTTTTTT
cdr3_aa: CASKRDGERTGELFF

v_call: TRBV7-2
d_call: NA
j_call: TRBJ2-5
clone_size: many
cdr3_nt: TGTGCCAGCAGCTTAGACAGGGTTGAGACCCAGTACTTC
cdr3_aa: CASSLDRVETQYF

v_call: TRBV19
d_call: TRBD2
j_call: TRBJ2-2
clone_size: once
cdr3_nt: TGTGCCAGTAGTAACCGACTAGCGGGTGCGAACACCGGGGAGCTGTTTTTT
cdr3_aa: CASSNRLAGANTGELFF

v_call: TRBV19
d_call: NA
j_call: TRBJ2-7
clone_size: many
cdr3_nt: TGTGCCAGTAGTCCTCATGGGCACTACGAGCAGTACTTC
cdr3_aa: CASSPHGHYEQYF

v_call: TRBV6-2/TRBV6-3
d_call: NA
j_call: TRBJ1-1
clone_size: many
cdr3_nt: TGTGTCTCGACGGGGTATCAGGGGATCACTGAAGCTTTCTTT
cdr3_aa: CVSTGYQGITEAFF

v_call: TRBV20-1
d_call: NA
j_call: TRBJ2-6
clone_size: few
cdr3_nt: TGCAGTGCTCCCAGCGGGCCGGACTCTGGGGCCAACGTCCTGACTTTC
cdr3_aa: CSAPSGPDSGANVLTF

v_call: TRBV12-3/TRBV12-4
d_call: NA
j_call: TRBJ2-7
clone_size: many
cdr3_nt: TGTGCCAGCGGGACTCCGGGACACTTCTACGAGCAGTACTTC
cdr3_aa: CASGTPGHFYEQYF

v_call: TRBV11-1
d_call: NA
j_call: TRBJ1-1
clone_size: many
cdr3_nt: TGTGCCAGCAGCCCGGGGCTTATTAACACTGAAGCTTTCTTT
cdr3_aa: CASSPGLINTEAFF

v_call: TRBV7-9
d_call: NA
j_call: TRBJ1-1
clone_size: few
cdr3_nt: TGTGCCAGCAGCCCCGACCCCACTGAAGCTTTCTTT
cdr3_aa: CASSPDPTEAFF